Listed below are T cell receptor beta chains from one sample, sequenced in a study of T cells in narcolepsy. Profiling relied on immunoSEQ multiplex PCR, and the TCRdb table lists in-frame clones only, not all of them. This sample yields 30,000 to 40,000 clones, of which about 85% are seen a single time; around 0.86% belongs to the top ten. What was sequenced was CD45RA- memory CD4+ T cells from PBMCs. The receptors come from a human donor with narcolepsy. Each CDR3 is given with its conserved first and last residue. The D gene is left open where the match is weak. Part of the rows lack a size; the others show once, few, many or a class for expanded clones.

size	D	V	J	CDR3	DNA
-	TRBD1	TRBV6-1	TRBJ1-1	CASSVLQGGEAFF	TGTGCCAGCAGTGTCCTACAGGGGGGAGAAGCTTTCTTT
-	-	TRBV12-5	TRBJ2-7	CASGLGTSGTYEQYF	TGTGCTAGTGGTTTGGGAACCTCAGGGACCTACGAGCAGTACTTC
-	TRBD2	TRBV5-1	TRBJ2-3	CASSSAPTSGTDTQYF	TGCGCCAGCAGCTCAGCGCCGACTAGCGGCACAGATACGCAGTATTTT
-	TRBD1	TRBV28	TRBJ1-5	CASTPRDRANQPQHF	TGTGCCAGCACCCCTCGGGACAGGGCCAATCAGCCCCAGCATTTT
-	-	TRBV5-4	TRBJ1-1	CASSLGQTGGTEAFF	TGTGCCAGCAGCTTGGGCCAGACGGGGGGGACTGAAGCTTTCTTT
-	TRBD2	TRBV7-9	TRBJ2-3	CAIGTSGTDTQYF	TGTGCCATTGGGACTAGCGGCACAGATACGCAGTATTTT
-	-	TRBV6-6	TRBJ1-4	CASSPEGTAVEKLFF	TGTGCCAGCAGTCCCGAGGGAACCGCGGTCGAAAAACTGTTTTTT
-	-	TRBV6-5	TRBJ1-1	CASSLRGTEAFF	TGTGCCAGCAGCCTCAGGGGTACTGAAGCTTTCTTT
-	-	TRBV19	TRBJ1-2	CASSRGRPEDYGYTF	TGTGCCAGTAGTCGTGGGAGACCAGAGGACTATGGCTACACCTTC
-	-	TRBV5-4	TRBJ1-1	CASSFGRGPLNTEAFF	TGTGCCAGCAGCTTTGGTCGGGGGCCCCTGAACACTGAAGCTTTCTTT
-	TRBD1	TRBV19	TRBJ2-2	CAASDRGRGGELFF	TGTGCCGCGTCCGACAGGGGGCGGGGCGGGGAGCTGTTTTTT
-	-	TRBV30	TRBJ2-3	CACGTGPTDTQYF	TGTGCCTGCGGGACGGGACCCACAGATACGCAGTATTTT
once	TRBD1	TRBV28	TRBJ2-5	CASSLPGQGHETQYF	TGTGCCAGCAGTTTACCAGGACAGGGGCACGAGACCCAGTACTTC
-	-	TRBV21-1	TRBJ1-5	CASSKVGRGIGNQPQHF	-
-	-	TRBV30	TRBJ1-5	CAWSGTVNQPQHF	TGTGCCTGGAGTGGGACAGTAAATCAGCCCCAGCATTTT
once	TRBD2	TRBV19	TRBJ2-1	CASSREGASYNEQFF	TGTGCCAGTAGTCGGGAGGGCGCCTCCTACAATGAGCAGTTCTTC
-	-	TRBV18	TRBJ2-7	CASSQGSYEQYF	TGTGCCAGCTCACAGGGCTCCTACGAGCAGTACTTC
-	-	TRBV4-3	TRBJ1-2	CASSPGFNYGYTF	TGCGCCAGCAGCCCAGGATTTAACTATGGCTACACCTTC
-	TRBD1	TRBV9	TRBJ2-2	CASSALGDRGTGELFF	TGTGCCAGCAGCGCCCTAGGAGACAGGGGAACGGGGGAGCTGTTTTTT
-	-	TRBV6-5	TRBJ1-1	CASGSEFKNTEAFF	TGTGCCAGCGGGTCAGAATTTAAGAACACTGAAGCTTTCTTT
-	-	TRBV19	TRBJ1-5	CASSKGRANNQPQHF	TGTGCCAGTAGTAAGGGGCGCGCCAACAATCAGCCCCAGCATTTT
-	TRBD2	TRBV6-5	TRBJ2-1	CASRGLAQTYNEQFF	TGTGCCAGCAGAGGACTAGCCCAAACTTACAATGAGCAGTTCTTC
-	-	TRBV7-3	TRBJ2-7	CASSYSDGDEQYF	TGTGCCAGCAGCTACTCCGACGGGGACGAGCAGTACTTC
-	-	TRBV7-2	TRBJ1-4	CASSYWREKLFF	TGTGCCAGCAGCTACTGGAGGGAAAAACTGTTTTTT
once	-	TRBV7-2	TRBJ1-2	CASGWRVNYGYTF	TGTGCCAGCGGCTGGAGGGTAAACTATGGCTACACCTTC
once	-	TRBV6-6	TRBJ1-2	CASRPTSGVGYGYTF	TGTGCCAGCAGACCAACTTCAGGGGTGGGCTATGGCTACACCTTC
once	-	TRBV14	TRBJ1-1	CASSQLRVTEAFF	TGTGCCAGCAGCCAACTCCGGGTCACTGAAGCTTTCTTT
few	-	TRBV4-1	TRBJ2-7	CASTGVEQYF	TGCGCCAGTACGGGGGTCGAGCAGTACTTC
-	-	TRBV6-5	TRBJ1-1	CASSYPGGGLNTEAFF	TGTGCCAGCAGTTACCCGGGGGGGGGTTTGAACACTGAAGCTTTCTTT
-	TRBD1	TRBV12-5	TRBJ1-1	CASGLSGGPSEAFF	TGTGCTAGTGGTTTGTCAGGGGGGCCTTCTGAAGCTTTCTTT
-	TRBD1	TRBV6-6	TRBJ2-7	CASSPGTGGRNEQYF	TGTGCCAGCAGCCCAGGGACAGGGGGCCGGAACGAGCAGTACTTC
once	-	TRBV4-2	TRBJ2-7	CASSRDKSYEQYF	TGTGCCAGCAGCCGGGACAAGTCCTACGAGCAGTACTTC
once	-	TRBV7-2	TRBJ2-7	CASSLADRPSFYEQYF	TGTGCCAGCAGCTTAGCAGACAGGCCGTCTTTCTACGAGCAGTACTTC
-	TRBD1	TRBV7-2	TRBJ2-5	CASSLGDREKETQYF	TGTGCCAGCAGCTTAGGGGACAGGGAGAAAGAGACCCAGTACTTC
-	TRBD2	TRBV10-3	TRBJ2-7	CAISESQRLAGGAQYF	TGTGCCATCAGTGAGTCGCAAAGACTAGCGGGAGGAGCGCAGTACTTC
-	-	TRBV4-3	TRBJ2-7	CASSQNVLGPILKQYF	TGCGCCAGCAGCCAGAATGTACTAGGGCCGATATTAAAGCAGTACTTC
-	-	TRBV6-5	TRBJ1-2	CASSLSDNYGYTF	TGTGCCAGCAGTCTGAGTGATAACTATGGCTACACCTTC
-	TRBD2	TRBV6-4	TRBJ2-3	CASSTSGGAPDTQYF	TGTGCCAGCTCGACTAGCGGGGGGGCCCCAGATACGCAGTATTTT
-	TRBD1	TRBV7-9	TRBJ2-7	CASSQKSTGSSYEQYF	TGTGCCAGCAGCCAAAAATCGACAGGGAGCTCCTACGAGCAGTACTTC
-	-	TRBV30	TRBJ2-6	CAWSLWAPNLSGANVLTF	TGTGCCTGGAGTCTGTGGGCGCCCAACCTCTCTGGGGCCAACGTCCTGACTTTC
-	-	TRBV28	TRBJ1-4	CASSFAGAGREKLFF	TGTGCCAGCTCCTTCGCGGGGGCCGGGAGAGAAAAACTGTTTTTT
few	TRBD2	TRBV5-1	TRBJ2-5	CASSIGLARQETQYF	TGCGCCAGCAGCATCGGACTAGCGAGACAAGAGACCCAGTACTTC
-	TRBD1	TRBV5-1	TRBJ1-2	CASSSTGGSVGYTF	TGCGCCAGCAGCTCCACAGGGGGCAGCGTTGGCTACACCTTC
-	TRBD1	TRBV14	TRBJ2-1	CASRRSRDRDYNEQFF	TGTGCCAGCAGGCGTTCCCGGGACAGGGACTACAATGAGCAGTTCTTC
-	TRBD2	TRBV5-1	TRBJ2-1	CASSLVGTSFNEQFF	TGCGCCAGCAGCTTGGTAGGGACTAGTTTCAATGAGCAGTTCTTC
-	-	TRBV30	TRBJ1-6	CAWTGGLDSPLHF	TGTGCCTGGACCGGGGGGCTAGATTCACCCCTCCACTTT
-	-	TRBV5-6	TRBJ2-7	CASSLVSSSYEQYF	TGCGCCAGCAGCTTAGTGAGCAGCTCCTACGAGCAGTACTTC
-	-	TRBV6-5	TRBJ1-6	CASSYGVGSNNSPLHF	TGTGCCAGCAGTTACGGGGTTGGCAGTAATAATTCACCCCTCCACTTT
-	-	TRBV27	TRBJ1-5	CASSFRDSSQPQHF	TGTGCCAGCAGTTTTAGAGACAGCTCCCAGCCCCAGCATTTT
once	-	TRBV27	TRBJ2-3	CASSLGGASSTDTQYF	TGTGCCAGCAGTTTAGGGGGGGCTAGCAGCACAGATACGCAGTATTTT
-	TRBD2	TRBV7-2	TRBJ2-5	CASSSTSGQETQYF	TGTGCCAGCAGTTCGACTAGCGGGCAAGAGACCCAGTACTTC
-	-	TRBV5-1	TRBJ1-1	CASSLVRNTEAFF	TGCGCCAGCAGCTTGGTTCGGAACACTGAAGCTTTCTTT
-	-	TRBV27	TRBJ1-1	CASTPMGGQNTEAFF	TGTGCCAGCACCCCCATGGGGGGACAGAACACTGAAGCTTTCTTT
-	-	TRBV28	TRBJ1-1	CASSSGGNTEAFF	TGTGCCAGCAGTTCTGGGGGGAACACTGAAGCTTTCTTT